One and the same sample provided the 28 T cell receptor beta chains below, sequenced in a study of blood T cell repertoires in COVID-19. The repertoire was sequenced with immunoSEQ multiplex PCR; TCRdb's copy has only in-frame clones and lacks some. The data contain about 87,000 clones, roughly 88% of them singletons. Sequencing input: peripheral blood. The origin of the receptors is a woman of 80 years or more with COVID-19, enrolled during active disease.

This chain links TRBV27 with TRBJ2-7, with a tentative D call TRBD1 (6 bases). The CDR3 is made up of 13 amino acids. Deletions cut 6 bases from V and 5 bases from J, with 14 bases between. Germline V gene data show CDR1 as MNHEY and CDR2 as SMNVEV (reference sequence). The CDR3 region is CASSSQRGNEQYF. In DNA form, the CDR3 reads TGTGCCAGCAGCTCCCAGAGGGGGAACGAGCAGTACTTC.

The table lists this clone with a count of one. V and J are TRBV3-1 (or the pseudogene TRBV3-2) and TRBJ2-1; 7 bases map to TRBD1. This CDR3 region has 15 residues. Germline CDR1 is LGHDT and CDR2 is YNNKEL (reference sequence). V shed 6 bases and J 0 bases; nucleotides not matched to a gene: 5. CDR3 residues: CASSPTGTSYNEQFF. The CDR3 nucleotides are TGTGCCAGCAGTCCGACAGGGACCTCCTACAATGAGCAGTTCTTC.

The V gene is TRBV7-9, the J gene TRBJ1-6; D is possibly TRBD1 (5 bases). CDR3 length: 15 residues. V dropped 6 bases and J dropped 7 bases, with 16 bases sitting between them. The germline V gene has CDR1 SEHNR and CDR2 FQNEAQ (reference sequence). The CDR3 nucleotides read TGTGCCAGCAGAAAAACCGACAGCCTAAATTCACCCCTCCACTTT. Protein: CASRKTDSLNSPLHF. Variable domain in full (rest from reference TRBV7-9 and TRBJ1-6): DTGVSQNPRHKITKRGQNVTFRCDPISEHNRLYWYRQTLGQGPEFLTYFQNEAQLEKSRLLSDRFSAERPKGSFSTLEIQRTEQGDSAMYLCASRKTDSLNSPLHFGNGTRLTVT.

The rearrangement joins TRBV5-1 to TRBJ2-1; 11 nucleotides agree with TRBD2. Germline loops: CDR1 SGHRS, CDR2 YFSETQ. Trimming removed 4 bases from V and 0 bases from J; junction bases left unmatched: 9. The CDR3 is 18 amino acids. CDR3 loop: CASSGQGTSGHSYNEQFF. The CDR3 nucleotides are TGCGCCAGCAGCGGACAAGGGACTAGCGGTCACTCCTACAATGAGCAGTTCTTC.

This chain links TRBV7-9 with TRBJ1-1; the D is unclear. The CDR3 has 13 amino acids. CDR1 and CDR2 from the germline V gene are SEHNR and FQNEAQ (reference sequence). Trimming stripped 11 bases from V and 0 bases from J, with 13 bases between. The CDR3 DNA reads TGTGCCGTGGAGGAACTGATGAACACTGAAGCTTTCTTT. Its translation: CAVEELMNTEAFF.

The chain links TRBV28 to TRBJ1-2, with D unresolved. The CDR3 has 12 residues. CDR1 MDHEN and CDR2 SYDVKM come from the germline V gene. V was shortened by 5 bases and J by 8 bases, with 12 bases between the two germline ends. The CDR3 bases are TGTGCCAGCAGTCTCCCCGGTTGGGGCTACACCTTC. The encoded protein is CASSLPGWGYTF.

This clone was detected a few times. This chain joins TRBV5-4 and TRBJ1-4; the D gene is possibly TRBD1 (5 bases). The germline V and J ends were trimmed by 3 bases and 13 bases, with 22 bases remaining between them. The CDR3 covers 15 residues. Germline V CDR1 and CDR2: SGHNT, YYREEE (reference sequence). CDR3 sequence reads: CASSSDSGTTKGLFF. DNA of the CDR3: TGTGCCAGCAGCTCCGACTCCGGGACTACAAAGGGACTGTTTTTT.

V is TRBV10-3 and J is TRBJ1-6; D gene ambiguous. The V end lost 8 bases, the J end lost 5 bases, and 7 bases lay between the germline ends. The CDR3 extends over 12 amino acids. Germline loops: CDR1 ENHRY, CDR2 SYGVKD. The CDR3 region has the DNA TGTGCCATCGGAGACCATAATTCACCCCTCCACTTT. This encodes CAIGDHNSPLHF.

CDR3 DNA: TGTGCCAGTAGGATTCAGGGGTTCTACAATCAGCCCCAGCATTTT. Translation gives CASRIQGFYNQPQHF. The chain couples TRBV19 to TRBJ1-5; possible D gene TRBD1, 6 bases. The CDR3 loop spans 15 amino acids. Germline V gives CDR1 LNHDA, CDR2 SQIVND (reference sequence). With 6 bases removed from V and 3 bases from J, the gap between germline ends came to 15 bases.

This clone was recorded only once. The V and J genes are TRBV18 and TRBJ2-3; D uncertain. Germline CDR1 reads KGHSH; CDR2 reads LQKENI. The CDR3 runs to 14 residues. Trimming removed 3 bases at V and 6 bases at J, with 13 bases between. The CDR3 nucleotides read TGTGCCAGCTCACCTTCCAGGCAAGGTGATACGCAGTATTTT. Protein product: CASSPSRQGDTQYF.

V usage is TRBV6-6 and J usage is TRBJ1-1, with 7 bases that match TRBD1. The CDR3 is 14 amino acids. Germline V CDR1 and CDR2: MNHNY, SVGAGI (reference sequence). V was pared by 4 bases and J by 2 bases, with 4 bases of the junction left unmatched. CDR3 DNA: TGTGCCAGCAGTTTACAGGGGACAAACACTGAAGCTTTCTTT. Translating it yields CASSLQGTNTEAFF.

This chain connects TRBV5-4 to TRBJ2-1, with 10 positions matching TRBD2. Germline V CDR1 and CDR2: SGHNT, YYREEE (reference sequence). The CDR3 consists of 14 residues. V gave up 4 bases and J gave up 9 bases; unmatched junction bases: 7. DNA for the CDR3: TGTGCCAGCAGCAGTCTAGCGGGAGCTAGTGAGCAGTTCTTC. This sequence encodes CASSSLAGASEQFF. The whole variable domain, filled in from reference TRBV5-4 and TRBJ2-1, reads ETGVTQSPTHLIKTRGQQVTLRCSSQSGHNTVSWYQQALGQGPQFIFQYYREEENGRGNFPPRFSGLQFPNYSSELNVNALELDDSALYLCASSSLAGASEQFFGPGTRLTVL.

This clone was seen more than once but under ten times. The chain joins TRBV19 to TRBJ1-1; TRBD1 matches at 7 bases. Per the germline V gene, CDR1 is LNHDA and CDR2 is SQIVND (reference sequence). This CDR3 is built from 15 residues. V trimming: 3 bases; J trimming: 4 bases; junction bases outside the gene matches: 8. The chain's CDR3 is CASSIAAGGSTEAFF. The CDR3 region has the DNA TGTGCCAGTAGTATCGCTGCAGGGGGGAGCACTGAAGCTTTCTTT.

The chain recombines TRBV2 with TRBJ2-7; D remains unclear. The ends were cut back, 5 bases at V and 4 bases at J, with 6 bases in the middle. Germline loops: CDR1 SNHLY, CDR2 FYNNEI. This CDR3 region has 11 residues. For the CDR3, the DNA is TGTGCCAGCAGTTTCCTTTACGAGCAGTACTTC. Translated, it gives CASSFLYEQYF.

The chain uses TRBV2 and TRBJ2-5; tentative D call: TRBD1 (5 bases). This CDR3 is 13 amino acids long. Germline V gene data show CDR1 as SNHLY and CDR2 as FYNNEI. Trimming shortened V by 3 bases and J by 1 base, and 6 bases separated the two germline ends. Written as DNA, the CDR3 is TGTGCCAGCAGTGACACAGGCCAAGAGACCCAGTACTTC. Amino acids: CASSDTGQETQYF.

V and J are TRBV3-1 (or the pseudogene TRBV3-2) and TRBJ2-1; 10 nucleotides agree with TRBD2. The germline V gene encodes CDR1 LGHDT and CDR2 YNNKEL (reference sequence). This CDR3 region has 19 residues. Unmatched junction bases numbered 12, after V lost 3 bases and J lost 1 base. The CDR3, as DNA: TGTGCCAGCAGCCACCGGACTAGCGGTTGGGACGCTTCCTACAATGAGCAGTTCTTC. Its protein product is CASSHRTSGWDASYNEQFF.

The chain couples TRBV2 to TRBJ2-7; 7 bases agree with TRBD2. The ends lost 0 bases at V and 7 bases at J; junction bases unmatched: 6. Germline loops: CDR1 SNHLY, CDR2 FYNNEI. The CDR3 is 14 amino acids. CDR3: CASSEATGRREQYF. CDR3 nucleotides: TGTGCCAGCAGTGAAGCGACCGGGAGGAGAGAGCAGTACTTC.

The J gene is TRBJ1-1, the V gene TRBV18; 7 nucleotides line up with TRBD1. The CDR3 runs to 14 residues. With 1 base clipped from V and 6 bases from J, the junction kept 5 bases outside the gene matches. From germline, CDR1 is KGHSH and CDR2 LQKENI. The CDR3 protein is CASSPQGAISEAFF. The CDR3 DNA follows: TGTGCCAGCTCACCACAGGGGGCAATCTCTGAAGCTTTCTTT.

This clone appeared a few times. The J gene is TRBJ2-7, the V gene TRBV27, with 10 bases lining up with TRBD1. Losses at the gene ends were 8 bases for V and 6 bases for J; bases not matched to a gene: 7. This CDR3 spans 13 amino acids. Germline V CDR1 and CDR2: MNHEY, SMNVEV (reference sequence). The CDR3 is CASLRQGAGEQYF. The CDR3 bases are TGTGCCAGCCTCCGACAGGGGGCAGGCGAGCAGTACTTC.

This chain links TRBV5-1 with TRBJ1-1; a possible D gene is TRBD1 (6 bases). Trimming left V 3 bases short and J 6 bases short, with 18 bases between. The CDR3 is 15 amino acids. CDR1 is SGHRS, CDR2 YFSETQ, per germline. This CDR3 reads CASSYTQGRGAEAFF. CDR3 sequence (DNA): TGCGCCAGCAGCTATACACAGGGAAGAGGAGCTGAAGCTTTCTTT.

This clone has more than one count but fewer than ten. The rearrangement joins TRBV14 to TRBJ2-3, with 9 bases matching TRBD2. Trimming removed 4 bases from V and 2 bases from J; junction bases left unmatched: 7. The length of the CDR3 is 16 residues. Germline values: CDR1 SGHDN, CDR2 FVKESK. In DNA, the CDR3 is TGTGCCAGCAGCCCCCCGGCTAGCGGGGCCACAGATACGCAGTATTTT. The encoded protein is CASSPPASGATDTQYF.

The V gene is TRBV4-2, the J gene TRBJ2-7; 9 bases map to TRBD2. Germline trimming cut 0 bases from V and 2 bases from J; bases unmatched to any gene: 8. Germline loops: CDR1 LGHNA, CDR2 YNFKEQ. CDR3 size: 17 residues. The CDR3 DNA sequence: TGTGCCAGCAGCCAAGATGCCCTAGCGGGATTTCCCTACGAGCAGTACTTC. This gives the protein CASSQDALAGFPYEQYF.

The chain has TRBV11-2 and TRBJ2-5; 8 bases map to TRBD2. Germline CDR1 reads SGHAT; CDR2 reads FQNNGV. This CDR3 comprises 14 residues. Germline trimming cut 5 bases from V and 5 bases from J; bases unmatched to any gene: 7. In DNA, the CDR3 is TGTGCCAGCAGCCCCTGGACTAGCCCCGAGACCCAGTACTTC. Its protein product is CASSPWTSPETQYF.

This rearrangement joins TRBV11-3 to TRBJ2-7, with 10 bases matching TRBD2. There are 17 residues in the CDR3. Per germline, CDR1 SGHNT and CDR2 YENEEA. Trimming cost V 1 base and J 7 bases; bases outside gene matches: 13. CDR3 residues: CASSLGGRTSGYTEQYF. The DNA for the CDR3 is TGTGCCAGCAGCTTAGGTGGGCGGACTAGCGGCTATACGGAGCAGTACTTC. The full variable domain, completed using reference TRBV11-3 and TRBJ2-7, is EAGVVQSPRYKIIEKKQPVAFWCNPISGHNTLYWYLQNLGQGPELLIRYENEEAVDDSQLPKDRFSAERLKGVDSTLKIQPAELGDSAVYLCASSLGGRTSGYTEQYFGPGTRLTVT.

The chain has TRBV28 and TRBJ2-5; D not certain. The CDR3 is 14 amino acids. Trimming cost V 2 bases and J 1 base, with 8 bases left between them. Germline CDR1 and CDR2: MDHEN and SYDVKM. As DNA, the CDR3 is TGTGCCAGCAGTTTAGCCCCCGGCCAAGAGACCCAGTACTTC. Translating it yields CASSLAPGQETQYF.

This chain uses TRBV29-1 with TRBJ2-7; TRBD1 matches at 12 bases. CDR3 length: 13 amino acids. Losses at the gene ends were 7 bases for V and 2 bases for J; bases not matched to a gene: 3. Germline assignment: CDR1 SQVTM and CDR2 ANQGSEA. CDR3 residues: CSAGTGGPYEQYF. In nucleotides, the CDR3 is TGCAGCGCAGGGACAGGGGGCCCCTACGAGCAGTACTTC.

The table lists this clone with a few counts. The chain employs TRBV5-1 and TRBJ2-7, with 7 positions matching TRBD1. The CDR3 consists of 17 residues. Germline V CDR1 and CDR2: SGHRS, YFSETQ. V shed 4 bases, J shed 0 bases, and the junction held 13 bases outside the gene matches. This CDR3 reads CASSRDLLTGSSYEQYF. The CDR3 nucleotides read TGCGCCAGCAGCCGGGATCTCCTGACAGGGAGCTCCTACGAGCAGTACTTC.

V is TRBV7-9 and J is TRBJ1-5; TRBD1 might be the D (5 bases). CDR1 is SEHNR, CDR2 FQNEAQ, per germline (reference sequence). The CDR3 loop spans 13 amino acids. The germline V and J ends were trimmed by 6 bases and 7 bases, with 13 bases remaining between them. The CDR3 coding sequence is TGTGCCAGCAGTGAAGCGGGGCCCCAGCCCCAGCATTTT. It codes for CASSEAGPQPQHF.